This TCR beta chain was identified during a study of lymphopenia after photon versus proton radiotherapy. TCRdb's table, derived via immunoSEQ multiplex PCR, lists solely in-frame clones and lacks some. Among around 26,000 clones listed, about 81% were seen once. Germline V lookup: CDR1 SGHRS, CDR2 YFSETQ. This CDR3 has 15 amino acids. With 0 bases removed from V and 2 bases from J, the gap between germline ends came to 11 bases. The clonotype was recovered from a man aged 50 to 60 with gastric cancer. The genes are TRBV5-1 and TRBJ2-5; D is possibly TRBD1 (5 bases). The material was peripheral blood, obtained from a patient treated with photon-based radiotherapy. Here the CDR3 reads CASSLDGALQETQYF. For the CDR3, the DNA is TGCGCCAGCAGCTTGGATGGGGCCCTACAAGAGACCCAGTACTTC.